Presented here are 20 T cell receptor beta chains from one specimen sequenced in a study of T cells in Graves' hyperthyroidism and ophthalmopathy (dated by TCRdb to 2018 to 2020). Library generation was performed with multiplex PCR. This sample was sequenced with an Illumina HiSeq 2000. TCR beta CDR3 regions were amplified from RNA transcripts. The first round of RT-PCR for the TCR CDR3 was performed with the HTBI primer set and the Qiagen OneStep RT-PCR kit. The public reads were reprocessed in TCRdb via fastp at Q25 and MiXCR, keeping in-frame beta chains. Every entry covers one CDR3 protein and lists the most common genes and DNA from its rows. This sample lists hundreds of thousands of distinct CDR3 sequences; roughly 24% were detected once. The ten most abundant clones make up over 9% of the sample. Sequenced material: blood. These receptor sequences come from a woman aged 25 to 39 with Graves' ophthalmopathy.

This chain joins TRBV6-1 and TRBJ2-5, with a weak D call TRBD2 (5 bases). CDR1 and CDR2 from the germline V gene are MNHNS and SASEGT. This CDR3 has 16 residues. Deletions cut 3 bases from V and 0 bases from J, with 14 bases between. The CDR3 nucleotides read TGTGCCAGCAGTGACCCCGTGGGAGAGTACCAAGAGACCCAGTACTTC. Protein product: CASSDPVGEYQETQYF.

This clonotype occurred many times. The V gene is TRBV19, the J gene TRBJ2-5; possibly TRBD2 for D (5 bases). Looked up from germline, CDR1 is LNHDA and CDR2 is SQIVND (reference sequence). The CDR3 extends over 12 amino acids. The germline V and J ends were trimmed by 3 bases and 5 bases, with 7 bases remaining between them. The DNA of the CDR3 is TGTGCCAGTAGTATGGACTTGGAGACCCAGTACTTC. Encoded protein: CASSMDLETQYF.

This clonotype was observed a few times. The J gene is TRBJ2-5, the V gene TRBV29-1; tentatively, D is TRBD2 (6 bases). The CDR3 contains 16 residues. Germline assignment: CDR1 SQVTM and CDR2 ANQGSEA. V lost 0 bases to trimming and J lost 5 bases, with 19 bases between them. CDR3 nucleotides: TGCAGCGTTGAAGATCGAGGAGGGAGGACACTTGAGACCCAGTACTTC. This encodes CSVEDRGGRTLETQYF.

The gene calls are TRBV7-2 and TRBJ1-6, with unresolved D. Germline values: CDR1 SGHTA, CDR2 FQGNSA. Trimming took 3 bases from V and 9 from J, leaving 12 bases between them. CDR3 size: 14 residues. The CDR3 sequence: CASSFSPGLSPLHF. The CDR3 DNA reads TGTGCCAGCAGCTTTAGTCCGGGTCTTTCACCCCTCCACTTT.

This clonotype was recorded at least ten times. V gene TRBV6-1 combines with J gene TRBJ2-6, with TRBD1 as a possible D gene (5 bases). Trimming shortened V by 2 bases and J by 4 bases, and 15 bases separated the two germline ends. The CDR3 length is 17 residues. Germline V gives CDR1 MNHNS, CDR2 SASEGT. Here the CDR3 DNA reads TGTGCCAGCAGTGAATTGGGGCTCCCCGCCGGGGCCAACGTCCTGACTTTC. Encoded protein: CASSELGLPAGANVLTF.

This clonotype was found many times. J is TRBJ1-1 and V is TRBV12-3 or TRBV12-4; D remains unclear. The CDR3 has 13 residues. The V end lost 1 base, the J end lost 1 base, and 4 bases lay between the germline ends. The CDR3 here is CASSLVKNTEAFF. The CDR3 DNA follows: TGTGCCAGCAGTTTAGTAAAGAACACTGAAGCTTTCTTT.

This clonotype was detected ten times or more. The rearrangement links TRBV10-3 to TRBJ2-7, with TRBD1 matching 8 bases. This CDR3 spans 13 amino acids. Germline CDR1 and CDR2: ENHRY and SYGVKD. V gave up 2 bases and J gave up 3 bases; unmatched junction bases: 0. The CDR3 nucleotides are TGTGCCATCAGTGAGACAGGGGGCTACGAGCAGTACTTC. It yields the protein CAISETGGYEQYF.

Many counts were recorded for this clonotype. The chain recombines TRBV28 with TRBJ1-5; D is unresolved. The germline CDR1 and CDR2 sequences are MDHEN and SYDVKM. The V and J ends lost 3 bases and 9 bases respectively, with 12 bases between them. The CDR3 is made up of 13 amino acids. The CDR3 coding sequence is TGTGCCAGCAGTTTGGGCCCGGAGTGGCCCCAGCATTTT. Translated: CASSLGPEWPQHF.

This clonotype was picked up many times. This chain joins TRBV20-1 and TRBJ2-5; 8 positions agree with TRBD2. V lost 6 bases, J lost 2 bases, and 11 bases stayed unmatched. This CDR3 spans 15 amino acids. The germline gives CDR1 DFQATT, CDR2 SNEGSKA (reference sequence). The CDR3 sequence is CSAYQHGGAQETQYF. CDR3 coding DNA: TGCAGTGCCTATCAGCACGGGGGGGCACAAGAGACCCAGTACTTC.

This clonotype was recorded many times. This sequence joins TRBV20-1 and TRBJ1-1, with 7 bases aligning to TRBD1. The CDR3 runs to 14 residues. Germline CDR1 reads DFQATT; CDR2 reads SNEGSKA (reference sequence). With 0 bases clipped from V and 5 bases from J, the junction kept 6 bases outside the gene matches. The CDR3 nucleotides read TGCAGTGCTAGAGATATCGACAGGGTAACTGAAGCTTTCTTT. This gives the protein CSARDIDRVTEAFF.

The V gene is TRBV20-1, the J gene TRBJ1-1, with a possible D match to TRBD1 (6 bases). The CDR3 has 14 residues. V was cut by 6 bases and J by 0 bases, with 14 bases left in between. Per the germline V gene, CDR1 is DFQATT and CDR2 is SNEGSKA (reference sequence). This chain's CDR3 is CSASRTEMNTEAFF. Written as DNA, the CDR3 is TGCAGTGCCAGCCGGACAGAAATGAACACTGAAGCTTTCTTT.

This clonotype was observed a few times. The rearrangement links TRBV30 to TRBJ2-7, with TRBD1 identical over 7 bases. CDR3 size: 11 residues. Germline V gene sequence: CDR1 GTSNPN, CDR2 SVGIG (reference sequence). V trimming: 7 bases; J trimming: 7 bases; junction bases outside the gene matches: 7. CDR3 bases: TGTGCCTTACACAGGGGCGTGGAGCAGTACTTC. Translation gives CALHRGVEQYF.

V and J are TRBV4-3 and TRBJ1-6; a weak D match, TRBD1 (5 bases). The V gene's germline CDR1 is LGHNA and CDR2 YSLEER. The CDR3 is 17 residues long. Trimming stripped 4 bases from V and 5 bases from J, with 18 bases between. CDR3 in DNA: TGCGCCAGCAGCCCATCCCGTTCAGGGTGGGATAATTCACCCCTCCACTTT. Encoded protein: CASSPSRSGWDNSPLHF.

This clonotype was observed many times. The chain's CDR3 is CASSGPNTGELFF. CDR3 DNA: TGTGCCAGCAGTGGACCGAACACCGGGGAGCTGTTTTTT. The chain is built from TRBV12-3 or TRBV12-4 and TRBJ2-2, with no clear D. V shed 5 bases and J shed 0 bases, with 4 bases lying between them. The CDR3 totals 13 residues.

This clonotype has just a few counts. The CDR3 sequence: CASSIGQENYEQYF. CDR3 nucleotides: TGTGCCAGCAGCATTGGACAGGAAAACTACGAGCAGTACTTC. The rearrangement joins TRBV2 to TRBJ2-7, with TRBD1 matching 7 bases. The CDR3 runs to 14 residues. Germline V CDR1 and CDR2: SNHLY, FYNNEI. V dropped 6 bases and J dropped 3; count of bases not matched to a gene: 8.

This chain links TRBV29-1 with TRBJ2-7; D gene ambiguous. Trimming took off 6 bases at V and 0 bases at J, with 12 bases between the two ends. Germline lookup yields CDR1 SQVTM and CDR2 ANQGSEA. The CDR3 has 13 amino acids. The CDR3 loop reads CSVTLGDSYEQYF. DNA for the CDR3: TGCAGCGTAACGCTTGGGGACTCCTACGAGCAGTACTTC.

This clonotype was recorded at least ten times. The J gene is TRBJ2-5, the V gene TRBV2, with D perhaps given as TRBD1 or TRBD2 (6 bases each). The CDR3 is 14 amino acids. The V end lost 4 bases, the J end lost 5 bases, and 14 bases lay between the germline ends. Germline lookup yields CDR1 SNHLY and CDR2 FYNNEI. The CDR3, as DNA: TGTGCCAGCAGTGGGCCGGGGGCCCGGGAGACCCAGTACTTC. Protein sequence: CASSGPGARETQYF.

This clonotype has a count of ten or more. V gene TRBV28 combines with J gene TRBJ2-7, with D unresolved. The CDR3 runs to 12 residues. Between the trimmed V and J ends, which lost 7 bases and 5 bases, there was a span of 12 bases. Germline V lookup: CDR1 MDHEN, CDR2 SYDVKM. The CDR3 sequence: CASTGGFHEQYF. CDR3 coding DNA: TGTGCCAGCACAGGTGGTTTTCACGAGCAGTACTTC. The full variable domain, its missing parts supplied by reference TRBV28 and TRBJ2-7, is DVKVTQSSRYLVKRTGEKVFLECVQDMDHENMFWYRQDPGLGLRLIYFSYDVKMKEKGDIPEGYSVSREKKERFSLILESASTNQTSMYLCASTGGFHEQYFGPGTRLTVT.

There are many counts of this clonotype. This chain connects TRBV11-1 to TRBJ1-1; D not certain. Germline V gene sequence: CDR1 SGHAT, CDR2 FQDESV (reference sequence). With 5 bases removed from V and 1 base from J, the gap between germline ends came to 8 bases. This CDR3 comprises 13 residues. The CDR3 region has the DNA TGTGCCAGCAGCAAAAACAAGAACACTGAAGCTTTCTTT. It specifies CASSKNKNTEAFF.

This clonotype was observed at least ten times. The chain employs TRBV28 and TRBJ2-5, with a weak D call TRBD2 (6 bases). CDR3 length: 14 amino acids. Germline V gives CDR1 MDHEN, CDR2 SYDVKM. Trimming left V 3 bases short and J 2 bases short, with 10 bases between. This CDR3 is CASSLGRGQETQYF. The CDR3 DNA sequence: TGTGCCAGCAGTTTGGGGCGGGGACAAGAGACCCAGTACTTC.